The 30 T cell receptor beta chains below all came from one sample that was sequenced in a study of Ad26.COV2.S vaccination and SARS-CoV-2 variants. The treatment here: approximately 18 received Ad26.COV2.S at low or high dose, single or two shots; 5 received placebo; per-sample allocation not given. Collection of samples fell on day 63 after the first vaccine or placebo injection. TCRdb keeps only in-frame clones here, not all; method: immunoSEQ multiplex PCR. This table holds a few hundred thousand clones, around 89% found once. Sequences were derived from peripheral blood, sampled in a trial of Ad26.COV2.S vaccine versus placebo. These receptors originate from a person aged 18-65 years who received the Ad26.COV2.S COVID-19 vaccine or a placebo.

V and J are TRBV19 and TRBJ2-2, with unresolved D. Trimming cost V 4 bases and J 4 bases, with 10 bases left between them. Germline V gene sequence: CDR1 LNHDA, CDR2 SQIVND (reference sequence). The CDR3 consists of 14 residues. CDR3: CASSKSDITGELFF. CDR3 DNA sequence: TGTGCCAGTAGTAAGTCCGATATCACCGGGGAGCTGTTTTTT.

This chain uses TRBV3-1 (or the pseudogene TRBV3-2) with TRBJ2-7, with D maybe TRBD2 (6 bases). V was clipped by 1 base and J by 7 bases, with 20 bases between them. Germline V gene data show CDR1 as LGHDT and CDR2 as YNNKEL (reference sequence). CDR3 length: 16 amino acids. CDR3 in amino acids: CASSQGWSGAGGEQYF. CDR3 coding DNA: TGTGCCAGCAGCCAAGGGTGGTCAGGTGCCGGGGGTGAGCAGTACTTC.

V usage is TRBV29-1 and J usage is TRBJ1-1, with D tentatively TRBD1 (5 bases). V lost 7 bases to trimming and J lost 4 bases, with 16 bases between them. Germline V gene lookup returns CDR1 SQVTM and CDR2 ANQGSEA. The CDR3 loop spans 13 amino acids. The CDR3 spells CSAVARGGTEAFF. The DNA of the CDR3 is TGCAGCGCGGTAGCCCGGGGGGGCACTGAAGCTTTCTTT.

J is TRBJ2-2 and V is TRBV2; 7 bases agree with TRBD1. V lost 7 bases, J lost 7 bases, and 15 bases stayed unmatched. Germline CDR1 and CDR2: SNHLY and FYNNEI. CDR3 length: 16 amino acids. The CDR3 is CASKRDAGGSRGELFF. The CDR3 region has the DNA TGTGCCAGCAAGAGGGACGCAGGGGGTAGCCGCGGGGAGCTGTTTTTT.

This clone was recorded a few times. V gene TRBV30 combines with J gene TRBJ2-7; 8 bases are shared with TRBD1. CDR3 size: 13 residues. The trim removed 2 bases at V and 3 bases at J, leaving 3 bases unmatched. The V gene's germline CDR1 is GTSNPN and CDR2 SVGIG (reference sequence). The CDR3 DNA reads as TGTGCCTGGAGTAGAGGGACAGGCTACGAGCAGTACTTC. It specifies CAWSRGTGYEQYF.

The rearrangement uses TRBV7-2 and TRBJ2-2; D call uncertain. The CDR3 has 13 amino acids. Per germline, CDR1 SGHTA and CDR2 FQGNSA. V was pared by 4 bases and J by 6 bases, with 9 bases between. CDR3: CASSSSSAGELFF. The CDR3 coding sequence is TGTGCCAGCAGCTCCTCGAGTGCCGGGGAGCTGTTTTTT.

Turning to this clone: Additional DNA sequences in this sample encode the identical CDR3. V usage is TRBV7-2 and J usage is TRBJ2-3; either TRBD1 or TRBD2 may fit D (5 bases each). The ends were cut back, 1 base at V and 1 base at J, with 9 bases in the middle. The CDR3 runs 15 residues. Germline loops: CDR1 SGHTA, CDR2 FQGNSA. CDR3 nucleotides: TGTGCCAGCAGCTTAGGGGGGAGAGGCACAGATACGCAGTATTTT. Its translation is CASSLGGRGTDTQYF.

The gene calls are TRBV7-2 and TRBJ1-1; 12 bases line up with TRBD1. Germline CDR1 and CDR2: SGHTA and FQGNSA. The V segment lost 3 bases and the J segment 10 bases; nucleotides outside the gene matches: 12. This CDR3 is 16 amino acids long. The CDR3 nucleotides read TGTGCCAGCAGCTTTTTATCCGGGACAGGGGGCGGGGCAGCTTTCTTT. This sequence encodes CASSFLSGTGGGAAFF.

The rearrangement links TRBV15 to TRBJ2-3; 7 positions agree with TRBD2. Germline CDR1 and CDR2: LNHNV and YYDKDF (reference sequence). The CDR3 has 15 amino acids. V gave up 0 bases and J gave up 1 base; unmatched junction bases: 1. The CDR3 DNA reads as TGTGCCACCAGCAGAGAGGCGGGGGGCACAGATACGCAGTATTTT. It specifies CATSREAGGTDTQYF.

CDR3 residues: CASSDGRTSGGGDTQYF. CDR3 nucleotides: TGTGCCAGCAGTGATGGTCGGACTAGCGGGGGGGGAGATACGCAGTATTTT. V usage is TRBV2 and J usage is TRBJ2-3; 15 nucleotides agree with TRBD2. Trimming removed 3 bases from V and 5 bases from J; junction bases left unmatched: 6. The V gene's germline CDR1 is SNHLY and CDR2 FYNNEI. The CDR3 totals 17 residues.

The chain links TRBV7-9 to TRBJ2-7; D is possibly TRBD2 (6 bases). The V end was cut by 1 base, the J end by 3 bases, with 13 bases between. The CDR3 totals 15 residues. Per germline, CDR1 SEHNR and CDR2 FQNEAQ (reference sequence). The CDR3 bases are TGTGCCAGCAGCTTAGGTCCTGGGACTGACTACGAGCAGTACTTC. As protein: CASSLGPGTDYEQYF.

The V call is TRBV6-6, the J call TRBJ2-2; no clear D. The ends were cut back, 5 bases at V and 8 bases at J, with 6 bases in the middle. In germline, CDR1 is MNHNY, CDR2 SVGAGI (reference sequence). The CDR3 consists of 11 residues. CDR3 bases: TGTGCCAGCAGTAAGACAGGGGAGCTGTTTTTT. Its translation is CASSKTGELFF.

Only one count was recorded for this clone. The genes are TRBV6-2 or TRBV6-3 and TRBJ2-6, with 7 bases lining up with TRBD1. The CDR3 length is 19 residues. Germline V lookup: CDR1 MNHEY, CDR2 SVGEGT. The V gene end was trimmed by 5 bases and the J gene end by 0 bases; junction bases not matched to a gene: 13. The CDR3 reads CASSLILRGQLSGANVLTF. For the CDR3, the DNA is TGTGCCAGCAGTCTCATCCTTAGGGGGCAACTCTCTGGGGCCAACGTCCTGACTTTC.

This sequence joins TRBV5-1 and TRBJ1-4; no clear D gene. Per germline, CDR1 SGHRS and CDR2 YFSETQ. V was pared by 5 bases and J by 4 bases, with 15 bases between. The CDR3 totals 15 residues. CDR3: CASSNDGGFNEKLFF. The CDR3 region has the DNA TGCGCCAGCAGTAACGACGGAGGATTTAATGAAAAACTGTTTTTT.

The V and J genes are TRBV24-1 and TRBJ1-5; D gene uncertain. V was cut by 5 bases and J by 3 bases, with 13 bases left in between. Per the germline V gene, CDR1 is KGHDR and CDR2 is SFDVKD. This CDR3 is 15 amino acids long. The CDR3 DNA is TGTGCCACCAGTGGCGGCGGAGTAATCAATCAGCCCCAGCATTTT. This translates into CATSGGGVINQPQHF.

The V call is TRBV7-9, the J call TRBJ1-6; maybe TRBD1 (5 bases). Trimming pared 5 bases from V and 7 bases from J, leaving 9 bases between. This CDR3 is 13 amino acids long. The germline CDR1 and CDR2 sequences are SEHNR and FQNEAQ (reference sequence). The CDR3 here is CASSVGGNSPLHF. DNA for the CDR3: TGTGCCAGCAGCGTGGGGGGAAATTCACCCCTCCACTTT.

This clone was detected a few times. J is TRBJ1-1 and V is TRBV4-3; D is unclear. The germline V and J ends were trimmed by 2 bases and 0 bases, with 4 bases remaining between them. The CDR3 is 13 amino acids. Germline V gene sequence: CDR1 LGHNA, CDR2 YSLEER. The CDR3 spells CASSQQMNTEAFF. DNA of the CDR3: TGCGCCAGCAGCCAACAGATGAACACTGAAGCTTTCTTT.

In nucleotides, the CDR3 is TGTGCCAGCAGCCGACTAGCGGGGGGCCTTGGGCAGTTCTTC. Its protein product is CASSRLAGGLGQFF. The chain joins TRBV11-2 to TRBJ2-1; 13 bases match TRBD2. Germline V gene lookup returns CDR1 SGHAT and CDR2 FQNNGV. CDR3 length equals 14 residues. Trimming cost V 5 bases and J 12 bases; bases outside gene matches: 7.

The chain links TRBV10-3 to TRBJ1-1; the match to TRBD1 covers 7 bases. The V gene's germline CDR1 is ENHRY and CDR2 SYGVKD. Unmatched junction bases numbered 9, after V lost 4 bases and J lost 1 base. The length of the CDR3 is 16 residues. The CDR3: CAISGNDRATNTEAFF. CDR3 sequence (DNA): TGTGCCATCAGTGGTAACGACAGGGCCACGAACACTGAAGCTTTCTTT.

The chain employs TRBV28 and TRBJ2-3, with TRBD1 matching over 8 bases. The V gene's germline CDR1 is MDHEN and CDR2 SYDVKM. The CDR3 totals 11 residues. CDR3 nucleotides: TGTGTCCGACTCCGGGACAGGAGACAGTATTTT. This gives the protein CVRLRDRRQYF.

V is TRBV28 and J is TRBJ1-2; the D gene is possibly TRBD1 (6 bases). V was pared by 6 bases and J by 2 bases, with 7 bases between. Germline-derived CDR1 and CDR2 are MDHEN and SYDVKM. The CDR3 runs to 12 residues. This chain's CDR3 is CASRDSNYGYTF. DNA of the CDR3: TGTGCCAGCAGGGACAGCAACTATGGCTACACCTTC.

V gene TRBV27 combines with J gene TRBJ2-7; unclear D gene. The CDR3 is 12 residues long. The germline V gene has CDR1 MNHEY and CDR2 SMNVEV (reference sequence). Between the trimmed V and J ends, which lost 4 bases and 6 bases, there was a span of 10 bases. This CDR3 reads CASSSLLGEQYF. CDR3 nucleotide sequence: TGTGCCAGCAGTTCCCTATTGGGCGAGCAGTACTTC.

The chain links TRBV7-9 to TRBJ1-5; no reliable D call. Deletions cut 6 bases from V and 0 bases from J, with 6 bases between. CDR3 length: 13 residues. Germline lookup yields CDR1 SEHNR and CDR2 FQNEAQ (reference sequence). This CDR3 is CASSYNSNQPQHF. The CDR3 region has the DNA TGTGCCAGCAGTTACAATAGCAATCAGCCCCAGCATTTT.

The V call is TRBV6-6, the J call TRBJ1-5; TRBD1 matches 7 bases. The CDR3 spans 14 residues. V dropped 6 bases and J dropped 4; count of bases not matched to a gene: 6. Germline CDR1 and CDR2: MNHNY and SVGAGI (reference sequence). This CDR3 reads CASRQGTSNQPQHF. DNA for the CDR3: TGTGCCAGCAGACAGGGGACCTCTAATCAGCCCCAGCATTTT.

This rearrangement joins TRBV7-2 to TRBJ1-3, with no clear D. Germline V gives CDR1 SGHTA, CDR2 FQGNSA. Between the trimmed V and J ends, which lost 6 bases and 0 bases, there was a span of 9 bases. The CDR3 has 14 amino acids. CDR3 sequence: CASSFSTSGNTIYF. For the CDR3, the DNA is TGTGCCAGCAGTTTTAGTACCTCTGGAAACACCATATATTTT.

The chain recombines TRBV7-8 with TRBJ2-7; TRBD1 matches at 10 bases. Germline V gene lookup returns CDR1 SGHVS and CDR2 FQNEAQ. With 6 bases clipped from V and 0 bases from J, the junction kept 2 bases outside the gene matches. The CDR3 sequence is 14 residues long. The CDR3 spells CASRGTGASYEQYF. The CDR3 coding sequence is TGTGCCAGCAGGGGGACAGGGGCCTCCTACGAGCAGTACTTC.

Only one count was recorded for this clone. This sequence joins TRBV7-9 and TRBJ2-3; D remains ambiguous. V lost 1 base and J lost 4, with 12 bases in between. CDR1 is SEHNR and CDR2 is FQNEAQ in the germline V gene (reference sequence). CDR3 size: 15 residues. In DNA, the CDR3 is TGTGCCAGCAGCTTAGGAGACCCGGCCGCAGATACGCAGTATTTT. Its translation is CASSLGDPAADTQYF.

This chain joins TRBV27 and TRBJ1-2, with a possible D match to TRBD1 (6 bases). CDR1 and CDR2 from the germline V gene are MNHEY and SMNVEV (reference sequence). V was cut by 6 bases and J by 4 bases, with 15 bases left in between. This CDR3 is built from 14 residues. The CDR3 DNA reads as TGTGCCAGCAGGACGGGGGCCCCCCTCTATGGCTACACCTTC. It specifies CASRTGAPLYGYTF.

This rearrangement joins TRBV25-1 to TRBJ2-7, with D uncertain. The V gene's germline CDR1 is MGHDK and CDR2 SYGVNS. The CDR3 loop spans 13 amino acids. With 4 bases removed from V and 3 bases from J, the gap between germline ends came to 10 bases. The CDR3 nucleotides read TGTGCCAGCAGTGGGTTGAAGGGCTACGAGCAGTACTTC. It is translated as CASSGLKGYEQYF.

This CDR3 is CASSVDEDDPEAFF. DNA of the CDR3: TGTGCCAGCAGCGTAGATGAGGACGACCCTGAAGCTTTCTTT. The gene calls are TRBV9 and TRBJ1-1; D remains ambiguous. This CDR3 spans 14 amino acids. V lost 0 bases, J lost 6 bases, and 12 bases lay in between. CDR1 is SGDLS, CDR2 YYNGEE, per germline.